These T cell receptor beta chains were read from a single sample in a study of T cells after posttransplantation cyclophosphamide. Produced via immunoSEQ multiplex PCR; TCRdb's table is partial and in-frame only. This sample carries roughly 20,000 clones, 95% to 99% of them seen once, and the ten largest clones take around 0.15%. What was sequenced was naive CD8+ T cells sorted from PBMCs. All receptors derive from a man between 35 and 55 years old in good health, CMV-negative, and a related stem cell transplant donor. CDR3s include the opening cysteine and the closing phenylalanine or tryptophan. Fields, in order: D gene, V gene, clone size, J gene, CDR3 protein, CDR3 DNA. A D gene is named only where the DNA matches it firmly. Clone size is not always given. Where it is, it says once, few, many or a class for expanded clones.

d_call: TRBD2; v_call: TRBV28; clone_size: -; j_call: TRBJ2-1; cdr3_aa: CASSLSLAGVSYNEQFF; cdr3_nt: TGTGCCAGCAGTTTATCACTAGCGGGCGTTTCCTACAATGAGCAGTTCTTC
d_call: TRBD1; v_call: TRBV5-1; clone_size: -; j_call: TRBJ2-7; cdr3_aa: CASSTAGQGGGYEQYF; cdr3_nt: TGCGCCAGCAGCACGGCGGGACAGGGTGGAGGGTACGAGCAGTACTTC
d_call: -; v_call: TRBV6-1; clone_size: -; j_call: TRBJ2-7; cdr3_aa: CASSELDYEQYF; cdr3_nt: TGTGCCAGCAGTGAATTAGACTACGAGCAGTACTTC
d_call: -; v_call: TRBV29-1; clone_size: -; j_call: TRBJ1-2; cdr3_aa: CSVEAKERGYGYTF; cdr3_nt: TGCAGCGTTGAAGCTAAAGAAAGGGGCTATGGCTACACCTTC
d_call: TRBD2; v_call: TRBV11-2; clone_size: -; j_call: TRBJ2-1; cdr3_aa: CASSLPGLARNEQFF; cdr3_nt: TGTGCCAGCAGCTTACCAGGACTAGCGAGGAATGAGCAGTTCTTC
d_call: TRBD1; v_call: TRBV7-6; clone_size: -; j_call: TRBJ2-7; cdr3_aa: CASSLGGQGAQYF; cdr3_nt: TGTGCCAGCAGCTTAGGGGGACAGGGAGCGCAGTACTTC
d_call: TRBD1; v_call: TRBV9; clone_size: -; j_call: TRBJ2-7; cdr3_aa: CASSPTGTAFYEQYF; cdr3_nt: TGTGCCAGCAGCCCCACCGGGACAGCCTTCTACGAGCAGTACTTC
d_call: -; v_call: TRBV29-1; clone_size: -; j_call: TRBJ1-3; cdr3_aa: CSVNSGGDSGNTIYF; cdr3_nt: TGCAGCGTAAACTCTGGAGGTGACTCTGGAAACACCATATATTTT
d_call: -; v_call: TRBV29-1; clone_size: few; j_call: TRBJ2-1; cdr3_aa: CSVVLSGNEQFF; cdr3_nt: TGCAGCGTTGTCCTGAGTGGCAATGAGCAGTTCTTC
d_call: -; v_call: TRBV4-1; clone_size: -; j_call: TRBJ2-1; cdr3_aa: CASRRQNDRNSEQFF; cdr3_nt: TGCGCCAGCAGACGGCAGAACGACCGAAACAGTGAGCAGTTCTTC
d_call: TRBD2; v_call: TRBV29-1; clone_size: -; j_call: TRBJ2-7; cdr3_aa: CSVGEGSSYEQYF; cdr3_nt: TGCAGCGTTGGGGAGGGAAGCTCCTACGAGCAGTACTTC
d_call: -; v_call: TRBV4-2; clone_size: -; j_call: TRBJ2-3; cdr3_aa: CASKPTAPTDTQYF; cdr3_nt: TGTGCCAGCAAGCCGACAGCACCAACAGATACGCAGTATTTT
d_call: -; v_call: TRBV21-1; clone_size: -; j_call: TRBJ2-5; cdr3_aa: CASSAPTGVQETQYF; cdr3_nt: TGTGCCAGCAGCGCCCCCACAGGGGTCCAAGAGACCCAGTACTTC
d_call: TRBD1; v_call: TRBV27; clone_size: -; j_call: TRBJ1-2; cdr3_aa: CASSWGQGNYGYTF; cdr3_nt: TGTGCCAGCAGTTGGGGACAGGGGAACTATGGCTACACCTTC
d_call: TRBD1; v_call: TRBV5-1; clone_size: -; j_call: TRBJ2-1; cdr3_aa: CASSPTGAEQFF; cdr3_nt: TGCGCCAGCAGCCCCACAGGGGCCGAGCAGTTCTTC
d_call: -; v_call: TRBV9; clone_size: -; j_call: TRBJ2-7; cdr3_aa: CASSVGQGTTYEQYF; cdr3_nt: TGTGCCAGCAGCGTAGGGCAGGGGACGACTTACGAGCAGTACTTC
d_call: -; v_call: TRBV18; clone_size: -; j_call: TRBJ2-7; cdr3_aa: CASRAEDSYEQYF; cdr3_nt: TGTGCCAGCCGCGCAGAGGACTCCTACGAGCAGTACTTC
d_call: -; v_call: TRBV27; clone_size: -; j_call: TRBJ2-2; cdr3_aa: CASSQGMNTGELFF; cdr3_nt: TGTGCCAGCAGTCAGGGGATGAACACCGGGGAGCTGTTTTTT
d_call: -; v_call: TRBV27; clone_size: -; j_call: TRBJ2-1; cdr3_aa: CAIAGKSYNEQFF; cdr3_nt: TGTGCCATCGCCGGGAAAAGCTACAATGAGCAGTTCTTC
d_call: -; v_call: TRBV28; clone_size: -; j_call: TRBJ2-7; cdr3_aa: CASRYLSYEQYF; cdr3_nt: TGTGCCAGCAGATATCTAAGTTACGAGCAGTACTTC
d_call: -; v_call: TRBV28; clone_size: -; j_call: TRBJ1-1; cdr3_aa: CASSLGAPRAEAFF; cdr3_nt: TGTGCCAGCAGTTTAGGGGCCCCCAGGGCTGAAGCTTTCTTT
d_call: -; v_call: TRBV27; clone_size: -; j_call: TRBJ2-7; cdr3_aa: CASSRRETDEQYF; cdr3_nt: TGTGCCAGCAGTCGCCGGGAGACCGACGAGCAGTACTTC